This TCR beta chain was identified during a study of immune aging and cytomegalovirus after organ transplant (dated by TCRdb to 2020 to 2022). At the level of the whole study: Every transplant recipient was given three-drug immunosuppression consisting of prednisone, tacrolimus, and mycophenolate.

The time point label, read with the paper, signifies: five sample-tagged time points from pre-transplant (day -1) to day 368 post-transplant, pooled. Thawed PBMC were stimulated for around twelve hours with a CMV IE-1 overlapping peptide library without transport inhibitors. After being thawed and rested overnight, the cells were stimulated in R10 medium along with CD28/CD49d costimulation. The IE-1 peptide library was made up of 15-amino-acid peptides with 11-amino-acid overlaps. Each time point was barcoded with BD Single-Cell Multiplexing Kit Sample Tags, pooled, and stained with oligo-conjugated anti-CD45RA plus sorting antibodies. A BD FACSAria III was used to sort CMV-responsive CD8+CD137+ and CD4+CD154+ T cells at 4-way purity. Blood samples were drawn into EDTA vacutainers and processed by Ficoll gradient within 1-24 hours. For CDR1 and CDR2, the germline V gene lists SGHVS and FNYEAQ. Trimming removed 2 bases from V and 3 bases from J, leaving 6 bases between the germline ends. The CDR3 covers 13 residues, taking in both the cysteine and the phenylalanine. The sequence is cut down to CDR3 DNA, 39 bases in frame from base 1.

Study-wide conclusions, independent of this receptor: Following viremia, cells with an aged phenotype rose post-transplant no matter the clone size, with the increase showing up earlier in large clones (days 200-264) than in small clones. Large clones contained a bigger proportion of TEMRA cells, and over time the seven largest clones (fewer than 2,000 cells) picked up aged and TEMRA cells and lost TCM cells. CD57 was not measured in the sequencing data, so a conservative gene-based aging definition was used instead.

The library relied on single-cell sequencing. Sequencing was carried out with an Illumina NovaSeq 6000. The BD Rhapsody Targeted mRNA and AbSeq Reagent Kit, in a microwell format, was used for cell capture and library preparation. Libraries were prepared to cover TCR, sample tags, AbSeq, and targeted mRNA from the Human T-Cell Expression Panel plus custom TOX and TOX2 primers. Sequencing of the libraries was done on an Illumina NovaSeq. The original methods were these. The analysis covered about 10,000 cells in total, of which around 7,100 were CD8 T cells and 4494 were CD8 T cells with an identifiable TCR CDR3. The BD Rhapsody Targeted Analysis Pipeline, including V(D)J processing, was run on the Seven Bridges Genomics platform to process the raw data. SeqGeq 1.6.0 was used for quality control, Sample Tag demultiplexing with Lex-BDSMK, clone identification with VDJ Explorer, and Seurat clustering. Clones making up <1% of CD8 T cells were classified as non-expanded, and clones making up >2.5% of the sample were classified as clonal expansions. TCRdb reprocessed the public reads (quality trimming at Q25 with fastp, clone calling with MiXCR) and kept in-frame beta chains. A single entry per CDR3 protein holds the most common genes and DNA from its merged rows. The V and J calls and clone size are TCRdb's, not the authors'. This sample gives tens of thousands of distinct CDR3 sequences in total; roughly a third of them show up just once. The leading ten clones occupy around a quarter of the sample.

With regard to this clonotype: What antigen it recognizes has not been identified. One base away there is no much larger clone; base qualities are not given.

The chain links TRBV7-6 with TRBJ2-3, with no confidently assigned D gene. The TCR comes from a female donor who had a heart transplant and CMV viremia. The sequencing here drew on CMV peptide-activated CD4+ and CD8+ T cells sorted from blood, taken at five time points, pooled. This specimen's cell subset or site label, per the study, means: sorted CD8+CD137+ and CD4+CD154+ T cells after 12 to 13 h CMV IE-1 peptide stimulation. The CDR3 region reads CASSLIETDTQYF. The sequenced DNA is TGTGCCAGCAGCTTAATAGAGACAGATACGCAGTATTTT.